The 11 T cell receptor beta chains below come from one sample, sequenced in a study of response to subunit inactivated influenza vaccine. TCRdb called the RT-PCR reads again in MiXCR, with one record for every CDR3 protein. The profile shows about 520,000 distinct CDR3 sequences, roughly 27% of them singletons. Here the sequenced sample was CD4+ T cells sorted from PBMCs, taken about 5 days after vaccination. The receptors were gathered from a man aged 50 or older who received an inactivated influenza vaccine.

This clonotype was picked up a small number of times. The CDR3 region is CASSWGRNRGNTIYF. CDR3 nucleotides: TGTGCCAGCAGCTGGGGACGGAATAGGGGGAACACCATATATTTT. The rearrangement links TRBV6-1 to TRBJ1-3; D perhaps matches TRBD1 (6 bases). CDR3 length: 15 amino acids. CDR1 and CDR2 (germline): MNHNS, SASEGT. The V and J ends lost 6 bases and 7 bases respectively, with 19 bases between them.

The chain is built from TRBV6-6 and TRBJ1-2, with no clear D. Germline V gives CDR1 MNHNY, CDR2 SVGAGI (reference sequence). Between the trimmed V and J ends, which lost 8 bases and 0 bases, there was a span of 10 bases. This CDR3 comprises 13 residues. CDR3 in amino acids: CASSRGTNYGYTF. DNA for the CDR3: TGTGCCAGCTCCCGGGGTACTAACTATGGCTACACCTTC.

This clonotype was seen once. This chain joins TRBV11-2 and TRBJ2-3; D not certain. CDR1 is SGHAT, CDR2 FQNNGV, per germline. The CDR3 runs 15 residues. V gave up 3 bases and J gave up 0 bases, with 10 bases separating them. CDR3 residues: CASSFALPSTDTQYF. DNA of the CDR3: TGTGCCAGCAGCTTTGCATTACCTAGCACAGATACGCAGTATTTT. Full variable domain (outside the CDR3, taken from reference TRBV11-2 and TRBJ2-3): EAGVAQSPRYKIIEKRQSVAFWCNPISGHATLYWYQQILGQGPKLLIQFQNNGVVDDSQLPKDRFSAERLKGVDSTLKIQPAKLEDSAVYLCASSFALPSTDTQYFGPGTRLTVL.

The chain links TRBV19 to TRBJ2-2; D might be TRBD1 (5 bases). V lost 3 bases and J lost 4, with 9 bases in between. The CDR3 runs to 14 residues. The germline V gene encodes CDR1 LNHDA and CDR2 SQIVND (reference sequence). The DNA of the CDR3 is TGTGCCAGTAGTATCCAGGGCGCCACCGGGGAGCTGTTTTTT. Residues: CASSIQGATGELFF.

The chain joins TRBV27 to TRBJ2-7; weak D call: TRBD1 (5 bases). CDR1 is MNHEY and CDR2 is SMNVEV in the germline V gene (reference sequence). Trimming pared 1 base from V and 3 bases from J, leaving 10 bases between. The CDR3 loop spans 14 amino acids. CDR3 DNA sequence: TGTGCCAGCAGTTTATTTGGTCAGGGCTACGAGCAGTACTTC. This gives the protein CASSLFGQGYEQYF.

This chain links TRBV13 with TRBJ2-7; TRBD2 aligns across 9 bases. J gave up 6 bases and V 9 bases, and 18 bases lay outside the gene matches. CDR1 PRHDT and CDR2 FYEKMQ come from the germline V gene (reference sequence). This CDR3 has 16 amino acids. CDR3 protein: CARTEAVVSGSCEQYF. The CDR3 DNA reads TGTGCCAGAACCGAGGCAGTAGTTAGCGGGAGTTGCGAGCAGTACTTC.

This clonotype was observed a handful of times. This sequence joins TRBV3-1 and TRBJ2-1; unclear D gene. The CDR3 has 12 residues. Deletions cut 6 bases from V and 5 bases from J, with 8 bases between. Per the germline V gene, CDR1 is LGHDT and CDR2 is YNNKEL (reference sequence). The CDR3 sequence is CASSYRDNEQFF. CDR3 DNA: TGTGCCAGCAGTTACAGAGACAATGAGCAGTTCTTC.

A note on this clonotype: A much larger clone differs from this one at a single base, so this may be a read error. The chain combines TRBV3-1 with TRBJ2-7, with unresolved D. The CDR3 length is 11 residues. Trimming left V 3 bases short and J 3 bases short, with 3 bases between. The germline CDR1 and CDR2 sequences are LGHDT and YNNKEL (reference sequence). Here the CDR3 reads CASSQLYEQYF. The CDR3 bases are TGTGCCAGCAGCCAGCTCTACGAGCAGTACTTC.

The genes are TRBV12-3 or TRBV12-4 and TRBJ2-1, with 9 bases that match TRBD1. V lost 4 bases, J lost 2 bases, and 6 bases stayed unmatched. The CDR3 totals 16 residues. CDR3 region: CASSWGQGRTYNEQFF. In nucleotides, the CDR3 is TGTGCCAGCAGTTGGGGACAGGGAAGGACCTACAATGAGCAGTTCTTC.

This clonotype was seen a handful of times. The V and J genes are TRBV7-3 and TRBJ2-2; TRBD2 matches at 10 bases. The junction had 8 bases not matched to a gene; V was cut back by 2 bases and J by 5 bases. This CDR3 region has 17 residues. CDR1 SGHTA and CDR2 FQGTGA come from the germline V gene. In DNA, the CDR3 is TGTGCCAGCAGCTTACAGTCTAGCGGGAGAAGTACCGGGGAGCTGTTTTTT. It translates to CASSLQSSGRSTGELFF.

In this sample, this clonotype turned up a few times. The gene calls are TRBV7-2 and TRBJ2-3; no definite D call. Germline values: CDR1 SGHTA, CDR2 FQGNSA. This CDR3 is built from 14 residues. The V gene lost 5 bases and the J gene lost 3 bases, with 12 bases spanning the gap. This chain's CDR3 is CASSPFGATDTQYF. CDR3 coding DNA: TGTGCCAGCAGCCCCTTTGGAGCTACAGATACGCAGTATTTT.